This T cell receptor (beta chain) derives from a study of shared clonotypes between healthy human individuals. Study overall: Sampling drew on donors who were a couple of women and a few men aged 18 to 49.

Germline V CDR1 and CDR2: SGHRS, YFSETQ. V lost 3 bases and J lost 4, with 14 bases in between. The CDR3 contains 15 residues. Researchers divided each subset's genomic DNA evenly across several immunoSEQ plates. Measured with immunoSEQ multiplex PCR; TCRdb has only the in-frame clones, and not every one. Found here are about 2 million clones, roughly 94% of them singletons; the top ten hold 0.13%. The origin of this receptor is a man aged 18-30 years in good health. Sequences were obtained from naive CD4+ T cells sorted from blood. Subset described: CD45RA+ positively selected. V and J are TRBV5-1 and TRBJ2-1, with D possibly being TRBD1 (9 bases). CDR3: CASSSGGTGYNEQFF. The DNA of the CDR3 is TGCGCCAGCAGCTCGGGAGGGACAGGGTACAATGAGCAGTTCTTC.